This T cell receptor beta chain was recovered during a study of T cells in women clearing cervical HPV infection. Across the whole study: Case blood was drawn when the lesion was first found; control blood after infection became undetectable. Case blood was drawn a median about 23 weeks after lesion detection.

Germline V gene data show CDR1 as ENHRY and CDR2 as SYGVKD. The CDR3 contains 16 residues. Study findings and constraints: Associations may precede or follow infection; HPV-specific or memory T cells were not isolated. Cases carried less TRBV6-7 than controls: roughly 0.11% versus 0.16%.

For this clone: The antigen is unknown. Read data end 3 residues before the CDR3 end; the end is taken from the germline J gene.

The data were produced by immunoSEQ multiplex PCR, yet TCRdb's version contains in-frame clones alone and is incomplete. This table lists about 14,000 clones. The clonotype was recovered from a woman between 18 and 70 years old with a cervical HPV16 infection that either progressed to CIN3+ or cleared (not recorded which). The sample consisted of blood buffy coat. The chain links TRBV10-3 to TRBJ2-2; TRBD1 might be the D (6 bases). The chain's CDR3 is CAITQGSNSGANVLFF. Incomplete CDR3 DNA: TGTGCCATCACCCAGGGGAGCAACTCTGGGGCCAACGTG.